This entry is about one T cell receptor beta chain. Use of 60 Vbeta and 13 Jbeta primers characterized the PCR. The table came from immunoSEQ multiplex PCR; TCRdb's copy has only in-frame clones and leaves some out. The table has some 190,000 clones, less than 90% seen once; the top ten hold approximately 0.31%. This specimen comes from a study of cytomegalovirus exposure and HLA in healthy donors. CDR3 length: 15 residues. With V trimmed by 5 bases and J by 6 bases, 6 bases remained unmatched. Germline V gene lookup returns CDR1 LNHDA and CDR2 SQIVND (reference sequence). The sequenced sample was PBMCs. The chain links TRBV19 to TRBJ2-3, with TRBD1 identical over 12 bases. This receptor was obtained from a woman aged 25 to 39 in good health and CMV-seronegative. CDR3 region: CASSSGTGGGDTQYF. The CDR3 nucleotides read TGTGCCAGTAGTTCGGGGACAGGGGGCGGTGATACGCAGTATTTT.